These 10 T cell receptor beta chains came from one sample sequenced in a study of identical twins. TCRdb used MiXCR to reprocess the 5' RACE reads, holding one entry per CDR3 protein. This sample yields 700,000 or so distinct CDR3 sequences, of which under 9% are seen a single time; approximately 0.96% belongs to the top ten. These data also featured in a second study, about yellow fever vaccine responses in identical twins.

The sequencing sample was made of PBMCs. The receptor set was obtained from a woman aged 18-30 years in good health.

The chain joins TRBV5-1 to TRBJ2-7; perhaps TRBD1 as D (7 bases). The CDR3 sequence is 15 residues long. V was clipped by 4 bases and J by 2 bases, with 16 bases between them. The germline CDR1 and CDR2 sequences are SGHRS and YFSETQ. The CDR3 reads CASSITQGGAYEQYF. The CDR3 bases are TGCGCCAGCAGCATTACCCAGGGGGGCGCCTACGAGCAGTACTTC.

This chain uses TRBV9 with TRBJ2-7, with a weak D call TRBD1 (6 bases). Deletions cut 0 bases from V and 0 bases from J, with 13 bases between. This CDR3 comprises 16 residues. Germline V gene sequence: CDR1 SGDLS, CDR2 YYNGEE. The CDR3 DNA sequence: TGTGCCAGCAGCGTAGGTCACAGGGCCTCCTCCTACGAGCAGTACTTC. It yields the protein CASSVGHRASSYEQYF.

This CDR3 is CASSLRGGDYGGETQYF. CDR3 DNA sequence: TGTGCCAGCAGTTTAAGGGGGGGGGATTACGGAGGGGAGACCCAGTACTTC. This chain links TRBV12-3 or TRBV12-4 with TRBJ2-5, with D possibly being TRBD2 (7 bases). Deletions cut 2 bases from V and 5 bases from J, with 21 bases between. The CDR3 runs to 17 residues.

The chain employs TRBV15 and TRBJ2-3, with TRBD2 matching over 9 bases. CDR3 length: 15 amino acids. Per germline, CDR1 LNHNV and CDR2 YYDKDF (reference sequence). V shed 3 bases, J shed 1 base, and the junction held 2 bases outside the gene matches. The CDR3 protein is CATSRTSGRTDTQYF. CDR3 DNA sequence: TGTGCCACCAGCAGGACTAGCGGTCGCACAGATACGCAGTATTTT.

The J gene is TRBJ2-3, the V gene TRBV12-3 or TRBV12-4, with D tentatively TRBD2 (6 bases). The CDR3 is made up of 15 amino acids. V lost 5 bases and J lost 0, with 12 bases in between. CDR3 DNA: TGTGCCAGCAGTAGTCTTGGGGGGAGCACAGATACGCAGTATTTT. Its translation: CASSSLGGSTDTQYF.

This clonotype came up a few times. The CDR3 reads CASSLQGGNEKLFF. The CDR3 DNA follows: TGCGCCAGCAGCCTACAGGGAGGAAATGAAAAACTGTTTTTT. The chain carries TRBV5-1 and TRBJ1-4; D is possibly TRBD1 (6 bases). Looked up from germline, CDR1 is SGHRS and CDR2 is YFSETQ. V shed 4 bases and J shed 5 bases, with 12 bases lying between them. CDR3 length: 14 amino acids.

This clonotype was detected a few times. The chain has TRBV20-1 and TRBJ2-6, with no clear D. This CDR3 region has 15 residues. CDR1 is DFQATT and CDR2 is SNEGSKA in the germline V gene (reference sequence). Trimming cost V 3 bases and J 0 bases, with 9 bases left between them. The CDR3 DNA reads as TGCAGTGCTAGCGGTTTAAGCTCTGGGGCCAACGTCCTGACTTTC. This translates into CSASGLSSGANVLTF.

Details on this clonotype: One end of the junction does not line up with germline, which may come from a read error. V usage is TRBV5-1 and J usage is TRBJ2-5, with 16 bases aligning to TRBD2. CDR1 and CDR2 (germline): SGHRS, YFSETQ. The CDR3 length is 19 residues. The CDR3 loop is CGSSVGTSGGGFGKETQYF. The DNA for the CDR3 is TGCGGCAGCAGCGTCGGGACTAGCGGGGGGGGTTTTGGAAAAGAGACCCAGTACTTC.

This clonotype was picked up a small number of times. The V and J genes are TRBV5-1 and TRBJ1-3; weak D call: TRBD1 (5 bases). Per germline, CDR1 SGHRS and CDR2 YFSETQ. V shed 3 bases and J shed 1 base, with 11 bases lying between them. The CDR3 sequence is 15 residues long. The CDR3 protein is CASSSQGASGNTIYF. DNA for the CDR3: TGCGCCAGCAGCTCCCAAGGGGCATCTGGAAACACCATATATTTT. Full variable domain (outside the CDR3, taken from reference TRBV5-1 and TRBJ1-3): KAGVTQTPRYLIKTRGQQVTLSCSPISGHRSVSWYQQTPGQGLQFLFEYFSETQRNKGNFPGRFSGRQFSNSRSEMNVSTLELGDSALYLCASSSQGASGNTIYFGEGSWLTVV.

This clonotype was observed a handful of times. The V and J genes are TRBV3-1 and TRBJ2-3; tentative D call: TRBD1 (5 bases). CDR3 size: 13 residues. Germline loops: CDR1 LGHDT, CDR2 YNNKEL (reference sequence). Trimming shortened V by 5 bases and J by 6 bases, and 12 bases separated the two germline ends. CDR3 nucleotides: TGTGCCAGCAGCGTGTTTGGGGCGGATACGCAGTATTTT. This encodes CASSVFGADTQYF.